This passage covers 20 T cell receptor beta chains from one sample sequenced in a study of T cell responses to AZD1222 COVID-19 vaccine. Measured with immunoSEQ multiplex PCR; TCRdb has only the in-frame clones, and not every one. Of approximately 170,000 clones in the sample, 80% to 95% were seen once. Sample: peripheral blood, taken on day 0 of AZD1222 vaccination. These receptors all come from an adult in good health.

The V call is TRBV5-1, the J call TRBJ2-7, with TRBD2 matching over 10 bases. The CDR3 has 19 residues. With V trimmed by 0 bases and J by 7 bases, 19 bases remained unmatched. Germline CDR1 and CDR2: SGHRS and YFSETQ. DNA for the CDR3: TGCGCCAGCAGCTTGGGGGACACGTCTAGCGGGAGTCCTTGGGGGGAGCAGTACTTC. Protein: CASSLGDTSSGSPWGEQYF. Based on the CDR3 plus reference TRBV5-1 and TRBJ2-7, the full variable domain is KAGVTQTPRYLIKTRGQQVTLSCSPISGHRSVSWYQQTPGQGLQFLFEYFSETQRNKGNFPGRFSGRQFSNSRSEMNVSTLELGDSALYLCASSLGDTSSGSPWGEQYFGPGTRLTVT.

This chain connects TRBV30 to TRBJ1-2, with 7 bases matching TRBD1. V was pared by 0 bases and J by 7 bases, with 8 bases of the junction left unmatched. Germline V CDR1 and CDR2: GTSNPN, SVGIG (reference sequence). The CDR3 loop spans 14 amino acids. CDR3 region: CAWSVTGQYAGYTF. In DNA, the CDR3 is TGTGCCTGGAGTGTAACGGGACAGTACGCTGGCTACACCTTC.

J is TRBJ2-7 and V is TRBV4-1; D gene uncertain. Trimming stripped 0 bases from V and 3 bases from J, with 9 bases between. The CDR3 loop spans 14 amino acids. Germline lookup yields CDR1 MGHRA and CDR2 YSYEKL. The CDR3 DNA is TGCGCCAGCAGCCAAGATAGTCAGAACTACGAGCAGTACTTC. Protein: CASSQDSQNYEQYF.

This clone has just a few counts. The genes are TRBV7-8 and TRBJ2-7, with D unclear. There are 13 residues in the CDR3. Looked up from germline, CDR1 is SGHVS and CDR2 is FQNEAQ. Trimming shortened V by 0 bases and J by 5 bases, and 8 bases separated the two germline ends. CDR3 in amino acids: CASSLARVNEQYF. CDR3 sequence (DNA): TGTGCCAGCAGCTTAGCTCGCGTGAACGAGCAGTACTTC.

V gene TRBV11-2 combines with J gene TRBJ1-1, with TRBD1 as a possible D gene (6 bases). CDR1 is SGHAT and CDR2 is FQNNGV in the germline V gene. The CDR3 is made up of 14 amino acids. V was clipped by 4 bases and J by 2 bases, with 11 bases between them. This CDR3 is CASSSLRGNTEAFF. As DNA, the CDR3 is TGTGCCAGCAGCTCGCTCAGGGGCAACACTGAAGCTTTCTTT.

The chain combines TRBV7-9 with TRBJ1-5, with a possible D match to TRBD1 (5 bases). From germline, CDR1 is SEHNR and CDR2 FQNEAQ (reference sequence). Trimming took 3 bases from V and 0 from J, leaving 9 bases between them. The CDR3 is made up of 15 amino acids. The CDR3 DNA follows: TGTGCCAGCAGCTTGGGGGAAAATAGCAATCAGCCCCAGCATTTT. Its translation is CASSLGENSNQPQHF.

This chain links TRBV14 with TRBJ1-3; no clear D gene. Looked up from germline, CDR1 is SGHDN and CDR2 is FVKESK. The CDR3 is 17 amino acids. The V end was cut by 1 base, the J end by 6 bases, with 19 bases between. The CDR3 coding sequence is TGTGCCAGCAGCCAAGGGACCGGGATCGGAAGTGAAAACACCATATATTTT. Protein sequence: CASSQGTGIGSENTIYF. Supplemented by reference TRBV14 and TRBJ1-3, the full variable domain reads EAGVTQFPSHSVIEKGQTVTLRCDPISGHDNLYWYRRVMGKEIKFLLHFVKESKQDESGMPNNRFLAERTGGTYSTLKVQPAELEDSGVYFCASSQGTGIGSENTIYFGEGSWLTVV.

The chain recombines TRBV29-1 with TRBJ2-7; no reliable D call. The V gene's germline CDR1 is SQVTM and CDR2 ANQGSEA. V lost 7 bases and J 0 bases, leaving 10 bases between the germline ends. This CDR3 is built from 12 residues. The CDR3 reads CSAAYISYEQYF. CDR3 nucleotides: TGCAGCGCGGCATACATCTCCTACGAGCAGTACTTC.

The CDR3 loop is CASSVPRDRDHNEKLFF. The CDR3 DNA follows: TGTGCCAGCAGCGTACCCCGGGACAGGGACCATAATGAAAAACTGTTTTTT. V usage is TRBV9 and J usage is TRBJ1-4, with TRBD1 matching over 9 bases. With V trimmed by 1 base and J by 4 bases, 8 bases remained unmatched. The germline V gene encodes CDR1 SGDLS and CDR2 YYNGEE. This CDR3 has 17 amino acids.

The chain couples TRBV6-2 or TRBV6-3 to TRBJ1-4; a weak D match, TRBD1 (6 bases). This CDR3 is 15 amino acids long. V was clipped by 5 bases and J by 0 bases, with 10 bases between them. Germline lookup yields CDR1 MNHEY and CDR2 SVGEGT. The CDR3 DNA reads TGTGCCAGCAGTCGTAGGACAGCAACTAATGAAAAACTGTTTTTT. Its translation: CASSRRTATNEKLFF.

CDR3 nucleotide sequence: TGTGCCTGGAGGATCGGGGCCGCCGGAAATCAGCCCCAGCATTTT. Translated: CAWRIGAAGNQPQHF. The rearrangement uses TRBV30 and TRBJ1-5; TRBD1 is a possible D gene (5 bases). The CDR3 has 15 amino acids. The V end was cut by 3 bases, the J end by 4 bases, with 16 bases between. Per the germline V gene, CDR1 is GTSNPN and CDR2 is SVGIG (reference sequence).

This chain uses TRBV10-2 with TRBJ2-1, with D possibly being TRBD2 (5 bases). The length of the CDR3 is 16 residues. V was pared by 5 bases and J by 0 bases, with 14 bases between. Germline V gives CDR1 WSHSY, CDR2 SAAADI. As DNA, the CDR3 is TGCGCCAGCAGTCGGGGTTGGGGAAGCTCCTACAATGAGCAGTTCTTC. Translated, it gives CASSRGWGSSYNEQFF.

The rearrangement uses TRBV28 and TRBJ1-5; TRBD1 agrees at 10 bases. The germline gives CDR1 MDHEN, CDR2 SYDVKM. CDR3 length: 14 amino acids. The trim removed 7 bases at V and 7 bases at J, leaving 7 bases unmatched. CDR3 loop: CASTDGTGVQPQHF. CDR3 DNA sequence: TGTGCCAGCACCGACGGGACAGGGGTCCAGCCCCAGCATTTT.

V is TRBV30 and J is TRBJ1-1, with D perhaps matching TRBD1 (5 bases). The germline V and J ends were trimmed by 5 bases and 1 base, with 11 bases remaining between them. The CDR3 loop spans 13 amino acids. CDR1 GTSNPN and CDR2 SVGIG come from the germline V gene (reference sequence). DNA for the CDR3: TGTGCCTGGTCCAGGGAGCAGAACACTGAAGCTTTCTTT. Its translation: CAWSREQNTEAFF.

The chain links TRBV24-1 to TRBJ2-1; TRBD1 matches at 11 bases. In germline, CDR1 is KGHDR, CDR2 SFDVKD. This CDR3 contains 16 residues. The V segment lost 3 bases and the J segment 8 bases; nucleotides outside the gene matches: 8. The CDR3 loop is CATSDPGTGGSDEQFF. In DNA form, the CDR3 reads TGTGCCACCAGTGATCCCGGGACAGGGGGGTCGGATGAGCAGTTCTTC.

V usage is TRBV20-1 and J usage is TRBJ1-2, with D uncertain. The CDR3 loop spans 12 amino acids. The germline V gene encodes CDR1 DFQATT and CDR2 SNEGSKA (reference sequence). Trimming stripped 3 bases from V and 8 bases from J, with 13 bases between. The CDR3, as DNA: TGCAGTGCTAGTCCCATCGGAGGGGGCTACACCTTC. Protein product: CSASPIGGGYTF.

The chain carries TRBV28 and TRBJ2-7; perhaps TRBD2 as D (5 bases). In germline, CDR1 is MDHEN, CDR2 SYDVKM. This CDR3 comprises 14 residues. V lost 3 bases to trimming and J lost 3 bases, with 12 bases between them. CDR3 amino acids: CASSLSGGNYEQYF. The CDR3 nucleotides are TGTGCCAGCAGTTTGAGCGGAGGAAACTACGAGCAGTACTTC.

The chain links TRBV7-2 to TRBJ2-1; D call uncertain. This CDR3 spans 13 amino acids. V gave up 5 bases and J gave up 6 bases, with 11 bases separating them. Looked up from germline, CDR1 is SGHTA and CDR2 is FQGNSA. CDR3 nucleotides: TGTGCCAGCAGCAACTCCTTGCTCAATGAGCAGTTCTTC. As protein: CASSNSLLNEQFF. The variable domain in full, completed from reference TRBV7-2 and TRBJ2-1, reads GAGVSQSPSNKVTEKGKDVELRCDPISGHTALYWYRQSLGQGLEFLIYFQGNSAPDKSGLPSDRFSAERTGGSVSTLTIQRTQQEDSAVYLCASSNSLLNEQFFGPGTRLTVL.

The genes are TRBV18 and TRBJ2-3, with 12 bases that match TRBD2. From germline, CDR1 is KGHSH and CDR2 LQKENI. This CDR3 region has 19 residues. J gave up 3 bases and V 2 bases, and 12 bases lay outside the gene matches. CDR3 sequence: CASSPYRLAGAWRTDTQYF. The CDR3 region has the DNA TGTGCCAGCTCACCATATAGACTAGCGGGAGCCTGGCGGACAGATACGCAGTATTTT.

This clone was seen only once. The rearrangement joins TRBV2 to TRBJ2-3; tentative D call: TRBD2 (6 bases). The V end was cut by 5 bases, the J end by 0 bases, with 15 bases between. In germline, CDR1 is SNHLY, CDR2 FYNNEI. This CDR3 has 16 amino acids. CDR3 nucleotides: TGTGCCAGCAGTATACCTGAGCGGGCAAGCACAGATACGCAGTATTTT. It specifies CASSIPERASTDTQYF.